This T cell receptor beta chain was captured in a study of cytomegalovirus exposure and HLA in healthy donors. Study-level points and caveats: Earlier results showed most TCR beta V segments being productive about 90% or about 30% of the time.

PCR primers comprised 60 Vbeta and 13 Jbeta primers. Sequenced by immunoSEQ multiplex PCR; TCRdb stores in-frame clones only, minus some. The sample includes 150,000 to 250,000 clones, 60% to 85% of them seen just once. This clone is a singleton in its sample. What it binds is unknown. Germline V CDR1 and CDR2: SNHLY, FYNNEI. Trimming at V came to 1 base and at J to 5 bases, leaving 4 bases not matched to a gene. The CDR3 covers 15 residues. Material: PBMCs. The rearrangement joins TRBV2 to TRBJ2-2; 7 nucleotides agree with TRBD1. This sequence was found in a girl aged 10 to 17 in good health and CMV-seropositive. As DNA, the CDR3 is TGTGCCAGCAGTGAAGGGGGCAGGGGGACCGGGGAGCTGTTTTTT. Translating gives CASSEGGRGTGELFF.